Sequencing of this T cell receptor beta chain was carried out in a study of technical replicates of blood from a few donors. CDR1 is SEHNR, CDR2 FQNEAQ, per germline (reference sequence). This CDR3 comprises 12 residues. V was clipped by 8 bases and J by 4 bases; unmatched bases: 4. Data came from immunoSEQ multiplex PCR; TCRdb stores just in-frame clones and leaves some out. The sample has around 100,000 clones, about 95% seen once. The sequence derives from a human donor in good health. The sample comprised T cells isolated from PBMCs. The rearrangement uses TRBV7-9 and TRBJ2-7, with 8 bases lining up with TRBD1. Written as DNA, the CDR3 is TGTGCCAGCGGTCAGGGGGCATACGAGCAGTACTTC. Translating gives CASGQGAYEQYF.